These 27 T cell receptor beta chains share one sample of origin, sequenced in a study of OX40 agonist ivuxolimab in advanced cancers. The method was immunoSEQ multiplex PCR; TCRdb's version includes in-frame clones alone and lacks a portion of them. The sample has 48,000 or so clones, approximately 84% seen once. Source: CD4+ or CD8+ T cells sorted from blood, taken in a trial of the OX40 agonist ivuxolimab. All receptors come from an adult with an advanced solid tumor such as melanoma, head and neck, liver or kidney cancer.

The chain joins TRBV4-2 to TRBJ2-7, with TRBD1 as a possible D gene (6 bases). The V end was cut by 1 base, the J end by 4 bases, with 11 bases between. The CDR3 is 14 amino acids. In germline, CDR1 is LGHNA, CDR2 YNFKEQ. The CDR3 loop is CASSQVNREYEQYF. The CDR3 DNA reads TGTGCCAGCAGCCAAGTGAACAGGGAGTACGAGCAGTACTTC.

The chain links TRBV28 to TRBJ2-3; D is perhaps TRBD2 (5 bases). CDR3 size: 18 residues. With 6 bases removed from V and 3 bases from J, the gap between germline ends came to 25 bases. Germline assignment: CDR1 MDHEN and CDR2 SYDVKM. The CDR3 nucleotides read TGTGCCAGCAGGAATGGAGGCGGAAGGGTTGTAATGACAGATACGCAGTATTTT. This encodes CASRNGGGRVVMTDTQYF.

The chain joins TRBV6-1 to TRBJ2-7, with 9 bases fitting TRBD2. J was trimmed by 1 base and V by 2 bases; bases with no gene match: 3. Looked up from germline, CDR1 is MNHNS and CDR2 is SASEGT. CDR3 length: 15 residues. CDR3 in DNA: TGTGCCAGCAGTGAATTTGGACTAGCGTCCTACGAGCAGTACTTC. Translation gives CASSEFGLASYEQYF.

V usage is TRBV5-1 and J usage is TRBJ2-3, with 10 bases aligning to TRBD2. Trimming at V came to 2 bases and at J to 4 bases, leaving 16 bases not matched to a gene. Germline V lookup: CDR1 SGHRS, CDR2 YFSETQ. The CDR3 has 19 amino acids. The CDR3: CASSFRPPSGRAPADTQYF. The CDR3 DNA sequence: TGCGCCAGCAGCTTCCGGCCCCCCAGCGGGAGGGCCCCAGCAGATACGCAGTATTTT.

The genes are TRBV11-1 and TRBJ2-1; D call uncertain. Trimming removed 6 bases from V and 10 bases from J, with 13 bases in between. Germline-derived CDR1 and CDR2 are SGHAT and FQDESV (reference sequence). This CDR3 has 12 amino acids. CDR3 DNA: TGTGCCAGCAGTTTGATCGGTCGGGAGCAGTTCTTC. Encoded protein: CASSLIGREQFF.

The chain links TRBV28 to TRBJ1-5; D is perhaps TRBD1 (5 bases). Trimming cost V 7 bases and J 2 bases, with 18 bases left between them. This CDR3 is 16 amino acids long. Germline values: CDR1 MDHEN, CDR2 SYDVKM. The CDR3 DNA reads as TGTGCCAGCATCCTGGGGGGGGTATTGGGCAATCAGCCCCAGCATTTT. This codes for CASILGGVLGNQPQHF.

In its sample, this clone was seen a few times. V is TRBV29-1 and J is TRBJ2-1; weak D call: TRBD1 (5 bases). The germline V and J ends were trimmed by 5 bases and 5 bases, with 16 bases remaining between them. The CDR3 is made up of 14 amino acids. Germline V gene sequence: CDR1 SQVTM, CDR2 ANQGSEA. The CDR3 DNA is TGCAGCGTTCGCTATCAGGGTTTTAACAATGAGCAGTTCTTC. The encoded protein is CSVRYQGFNNEQFF.

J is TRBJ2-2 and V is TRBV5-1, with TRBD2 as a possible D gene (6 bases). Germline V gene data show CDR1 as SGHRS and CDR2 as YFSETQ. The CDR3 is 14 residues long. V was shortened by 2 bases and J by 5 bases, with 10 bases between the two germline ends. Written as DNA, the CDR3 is TGCGCCAGCAGCTTTGGAGGGTGGACCGGGGAGCTGTTTTTT. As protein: CASSFGGWTGELFF.

The CDR3 region has the DNA TGTGCCAGCAGTTACTCGACGGGCGGTGGGAAACTGTTTTTT. It codes for CASSYSTGGGKLFF. The gene calls are TRBV6-6 and TRBJ1-4; D is unclear. V was cut by 0 bases and J by 11 bases, with 13 bases left in between. Germline loops: CDR1 MNHNY, CDR2 SVGAGI (reference sequence). The CDR3 runs to 14 residues.

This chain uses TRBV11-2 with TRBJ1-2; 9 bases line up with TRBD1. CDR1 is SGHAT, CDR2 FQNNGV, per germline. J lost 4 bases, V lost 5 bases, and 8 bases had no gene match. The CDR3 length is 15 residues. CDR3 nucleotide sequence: TGTGCCAGCAGCCCGGGACAGGGAATGGCCTATGGCTACACCTTC. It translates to CASSPGQGMAYGYTF.

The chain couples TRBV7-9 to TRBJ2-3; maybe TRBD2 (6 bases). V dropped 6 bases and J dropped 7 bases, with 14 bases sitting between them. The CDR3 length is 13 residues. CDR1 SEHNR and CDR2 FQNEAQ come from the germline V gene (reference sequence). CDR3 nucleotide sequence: TGTGCCAGCAGTGTCGCCGGGACTTATACGCAGTATTTT. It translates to CASSVAGTYTQYF. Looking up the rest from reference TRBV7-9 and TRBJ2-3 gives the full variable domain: DTGVSQNPRHKITKRGQNVTFRCDPISEHNRLYWYRQTLGQGPEFLTYFQNEAQLEKSRLLSDRFSAERPKGSFSTLEIQRTEQGDSAMYLCASSVAGTYTQYFGPGTRLTVL.

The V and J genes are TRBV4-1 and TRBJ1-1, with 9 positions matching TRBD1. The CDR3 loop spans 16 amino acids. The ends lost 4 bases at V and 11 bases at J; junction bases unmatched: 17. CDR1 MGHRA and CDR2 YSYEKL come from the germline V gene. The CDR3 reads CASSPRRDREAWVAFF. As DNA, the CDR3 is TGCGCCAGCAGCCCCCGACGGGACAGGGAAGCTTGGGTGGCTTTCTTT.

The CDR3 DNA is TGCGCCAGCAGCCAAGCCGACAGTGCCTACAATGAGCAGTTCTTC. It is translated as CASSQADSAYNEQFF. The chain has TRBV4-1 and TRBJ2-1, with a possible D match to TRBD1 (5 bases). The CDR3 consists of 15 residues. The V gene's germline CDR1 is MGHRA and CDR2 YSYEKL. Deletions cut 1 base from V and 2 bases from J, with 9 bases between.

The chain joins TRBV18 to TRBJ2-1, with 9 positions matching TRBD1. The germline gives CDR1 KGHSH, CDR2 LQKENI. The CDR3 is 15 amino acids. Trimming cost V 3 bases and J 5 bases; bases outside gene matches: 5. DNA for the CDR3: TGTGCCAGCTCACCTCCGGGACAGGGCAACAATGAGCAGTTCTTC. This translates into CASSPPGQGNNEQFF.

The CDR3 coding sequence is TGTGCCAGCAGCTTAGGACCTACCGGCTCTGGAAACACCATATATTTT. Residues: CASSLGPTGSGNTIYF. The chain couples TRBV7-2 to TRBJ1-3; D remains unclear. V was trimmed by 1 base and J by 0 bases, leaving 10 bases between them. Germline values: CDR1 SGHTA, CDR2 FQGNSA. The CDR3 runs to 16 residues.

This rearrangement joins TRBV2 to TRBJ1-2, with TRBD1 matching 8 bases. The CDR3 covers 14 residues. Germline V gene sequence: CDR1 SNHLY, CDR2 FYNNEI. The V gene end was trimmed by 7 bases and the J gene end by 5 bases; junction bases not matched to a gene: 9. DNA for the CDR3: TGTGCCAGCACAGGGGGCAATTGGGGGTATGGCTACACCTTC. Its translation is CASTGGNWGYGYTF.

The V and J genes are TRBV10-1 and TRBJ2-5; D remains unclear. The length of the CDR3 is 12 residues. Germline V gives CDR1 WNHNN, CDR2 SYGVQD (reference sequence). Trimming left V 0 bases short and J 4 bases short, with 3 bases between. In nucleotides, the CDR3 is TGCGCCAGCAGTGAGTCGGGAGAGACCCAGTACTTC. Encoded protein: CASSESGETQYF.

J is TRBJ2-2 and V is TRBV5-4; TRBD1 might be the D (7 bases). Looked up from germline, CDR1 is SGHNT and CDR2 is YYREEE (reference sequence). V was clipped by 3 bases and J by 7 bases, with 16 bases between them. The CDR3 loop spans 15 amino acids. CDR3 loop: CASSSGTARGGELFF. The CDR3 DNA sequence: TGTGCCAGCAGCTCGGGGACAGCGCGGGGCGGGGAGCTGTTTTTT. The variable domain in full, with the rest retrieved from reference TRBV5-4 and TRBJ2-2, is ETGVTQSPTHLIKTRGQQVTLRCSSQSGHNTVSWYQQALGQGPQFIFQYYREEENGRGNFPPRFSGLQFPNYSSELNVNALELDDSALYLCASSSGTARGGELFFGEGSRLTVL.

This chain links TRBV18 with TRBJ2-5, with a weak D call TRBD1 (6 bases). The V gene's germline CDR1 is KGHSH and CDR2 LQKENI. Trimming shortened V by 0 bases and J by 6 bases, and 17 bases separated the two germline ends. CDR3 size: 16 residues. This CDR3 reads CASSPPLGTQGKTQYF. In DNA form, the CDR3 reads TGTGCCAGCTCACCACCGTTGGGAACCCAGGGGAAGACCCAGTACTTC.

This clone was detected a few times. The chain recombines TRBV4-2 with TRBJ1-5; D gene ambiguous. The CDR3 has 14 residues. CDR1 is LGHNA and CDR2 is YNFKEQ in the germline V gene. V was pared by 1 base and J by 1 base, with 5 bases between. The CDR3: CASSQVESNQPQHF. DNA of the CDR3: TGTGCCAGCAGCCAAGTAGAAAGCAATCAGCCCCAGCATTTT.

The CDR3 coding sequence is TGTGCCAGCAGTGACCCGACAGGACTTAATGAAAAACTGTTTTTT. This translates into CASSDPTGLNEKLFF. The V and J genes are TRBV25-1 and TRBJ1-4; TRBD1 might be the D (6 bases). Germline CDR1 reads MGHDK; CDR2 reads SYGVNS. This CDR3 region has 15 residues. Trimming removed 3 bases from V and 4 bases from J, with 12 bases in between.

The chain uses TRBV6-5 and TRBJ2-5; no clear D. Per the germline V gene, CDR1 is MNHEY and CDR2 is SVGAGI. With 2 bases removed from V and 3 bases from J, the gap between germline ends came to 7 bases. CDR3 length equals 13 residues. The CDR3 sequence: CASSYRGEETQYF. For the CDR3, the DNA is TGTGCCAGCAGTTACCGTGGGGAAGAGACCCAGTACTTC.

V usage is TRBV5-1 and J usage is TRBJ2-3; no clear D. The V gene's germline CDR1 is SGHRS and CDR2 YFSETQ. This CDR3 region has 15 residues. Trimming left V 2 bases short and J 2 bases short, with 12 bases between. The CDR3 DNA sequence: TGCGCCAGCAGCTTATCAGCTATTTCCACAGATACGCAGTATTTT. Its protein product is CASSLSAISTDTQYF.

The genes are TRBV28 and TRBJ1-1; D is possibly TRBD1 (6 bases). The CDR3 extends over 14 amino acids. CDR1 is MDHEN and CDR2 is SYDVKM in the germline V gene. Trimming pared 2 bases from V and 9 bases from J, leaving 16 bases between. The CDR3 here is CASSLTYREGKAFF. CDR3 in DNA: TGTGCCAGCAGTTTAACGTACAGGGAGGGTAAAGCTTTCTTT.

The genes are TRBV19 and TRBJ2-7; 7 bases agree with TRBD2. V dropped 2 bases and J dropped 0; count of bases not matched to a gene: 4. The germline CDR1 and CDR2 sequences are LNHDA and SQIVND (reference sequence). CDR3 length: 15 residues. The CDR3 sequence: CASSIQGEGSYEQYF. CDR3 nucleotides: TGTGCCAGTAGTATACAAGGGGAGGGCTCCTACGAGCAGTACTTC.

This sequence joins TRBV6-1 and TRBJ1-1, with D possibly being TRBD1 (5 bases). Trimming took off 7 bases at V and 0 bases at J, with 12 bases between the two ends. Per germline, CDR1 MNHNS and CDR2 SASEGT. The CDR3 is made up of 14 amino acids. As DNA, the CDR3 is TGTGCCAGCAAGCAGGGAGTATTGAACACTGAAGCTTTCTTT. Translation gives CASKQGVLNTEAFF.

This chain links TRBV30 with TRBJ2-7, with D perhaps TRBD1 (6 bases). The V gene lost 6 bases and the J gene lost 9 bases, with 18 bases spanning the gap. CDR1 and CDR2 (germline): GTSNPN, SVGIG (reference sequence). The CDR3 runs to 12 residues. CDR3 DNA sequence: TGTGCCTGCTCCCAGGGGCGCCGGGGGCAGTACTTC. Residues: CACSQGRRGQYF.